This TCR beta chain stems from a study of blood T cell repertoires in COVID-19. The repertoire was sequenced with immunoSEQ multiplex PCR; TCRdb's copy has only in-frame clones and lacks some. Of about 220,000 clones in the sample, approximately 85% were seen once. The V gene lost 1 base and the J gene lost 11 bases, with 14 bases spanning the gap. The CDR3 has 13 amino acids. Looked up from germline, CDR1 is SGHDN and CDR2 is FVKESK. The receptor comes from a woman between 70 and 85 years old with COVID-19, enrolled during active disease. The chain links TRBV14 to TRBJ1-1; D not certain. Sequencing input: peripheral blood. The CDR3 spells CASSQGGRENAFF. The CDR3 nucleotides read TGTGCCAGCAGCCAAGGAGGGAGGGAAAATGCTTTCTTT. The full variable domain, in which reference TRBV14 and TRBJ1-1 provide the parts outside the CDR3, is EAGVTQFPSHSVIEKGQTVTLRCDPISGHDNLYWYRRVMGKEIKFLLHFVKESKQDESGMPNNRFLAERTGGTYSTLKVQPAELEDSGVYFCASSQGGRENAFFGQGTRLTVV.